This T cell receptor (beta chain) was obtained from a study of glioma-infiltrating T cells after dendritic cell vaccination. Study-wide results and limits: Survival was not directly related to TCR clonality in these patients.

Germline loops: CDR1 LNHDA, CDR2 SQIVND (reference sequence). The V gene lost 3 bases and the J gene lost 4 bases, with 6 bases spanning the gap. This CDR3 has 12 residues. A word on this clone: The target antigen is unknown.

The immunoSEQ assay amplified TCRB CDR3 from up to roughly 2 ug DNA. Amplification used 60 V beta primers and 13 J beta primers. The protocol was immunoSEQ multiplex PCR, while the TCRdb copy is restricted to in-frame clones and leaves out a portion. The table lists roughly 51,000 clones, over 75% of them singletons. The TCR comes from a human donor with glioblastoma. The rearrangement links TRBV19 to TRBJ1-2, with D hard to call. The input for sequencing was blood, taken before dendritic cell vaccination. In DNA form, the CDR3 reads TGTGCCAGTAGTATCCCCAGCTATGGCTACACCTTC. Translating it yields CASSIPSYGYTF.